This record covers a single TCR beta chain. What it recognizes is unknown. The repertoire was sequenced with immunoSEQ multiplex PCR; TCRdb's copy has only in-frame clones and lacks some. The sample holds roughly 150,000 clones, around 93% seen once. The V and J ends lost 5 bases and 2 bases, in that order; junction bases with no gene match: 9. The V gene's germline CDR1 is MNHEY and CDR2 SMNVEV (reference sequence). This CDR3 is built from 16 residues. This sample was included in a study of T cell responses to AZD1222 COVID-19 vaccine. Study-level results: The sample set comprised mostly white British donors with more females, and clonal diversity was possibly underestimated. The study reported that nearly half of spike-specific TCRs target unmutated variant regions. Spike was spanned by vaccine-associated CD4 TCRs, which were dominant at 160-218 and 743-854. Scientists sampled the repertoires only once the peak T cell response had passed.

The receptor's source is an adult in good health. This sequence joins TRBV27 and TRBJ2-7; 10 positions match TRBD2. The material sequenced was peripheral blood, taken on day 0 of AZD1222 vaccination. The CDR3 DNA reads TGTGCCAGCAGTCGAGGAACTAGCGGGAATACCTACGAGCAGTACTTC. Protein: CASSRGTSGNTYEQYF.